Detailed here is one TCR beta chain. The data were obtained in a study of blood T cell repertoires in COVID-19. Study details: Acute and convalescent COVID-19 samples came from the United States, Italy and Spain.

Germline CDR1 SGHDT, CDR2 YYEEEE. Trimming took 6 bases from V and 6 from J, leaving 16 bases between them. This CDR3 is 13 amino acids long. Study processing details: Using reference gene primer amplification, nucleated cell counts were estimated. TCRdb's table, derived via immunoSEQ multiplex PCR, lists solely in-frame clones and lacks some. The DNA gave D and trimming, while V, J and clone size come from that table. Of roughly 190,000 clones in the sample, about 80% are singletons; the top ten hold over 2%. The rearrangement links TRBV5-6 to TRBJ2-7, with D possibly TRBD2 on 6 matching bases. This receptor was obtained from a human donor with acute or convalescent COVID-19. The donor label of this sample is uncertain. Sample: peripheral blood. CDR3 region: CASTLGTLREQYF. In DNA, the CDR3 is TGTGCCAGCACTCTGGGGACTCTACGCGAGCAGTACTTC.